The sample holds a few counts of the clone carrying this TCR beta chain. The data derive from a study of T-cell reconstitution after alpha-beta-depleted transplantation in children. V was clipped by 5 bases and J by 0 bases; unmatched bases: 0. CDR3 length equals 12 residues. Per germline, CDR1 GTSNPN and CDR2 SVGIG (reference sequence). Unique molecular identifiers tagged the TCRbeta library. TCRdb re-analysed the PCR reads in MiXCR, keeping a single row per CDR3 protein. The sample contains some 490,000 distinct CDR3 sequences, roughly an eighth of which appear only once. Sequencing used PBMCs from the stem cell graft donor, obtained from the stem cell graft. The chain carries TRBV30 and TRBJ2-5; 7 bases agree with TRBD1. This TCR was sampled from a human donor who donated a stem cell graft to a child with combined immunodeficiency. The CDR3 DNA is TGTGCCTGGGACAGGGACCAAGAGACCCAGTACTTC. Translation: CAWDRDQETQYF.